This TCR beta chain was found in a study of patients and donors after allogeneic stem cell transplantation. Trimming cost V 6 bases and J 0 bases; bases outside gene matches: 9. There are 17 residues in the CDR3. In TCRdb, the RT-PCR reads were re-called with MiXCR into one record per CDR3 protein. The sample holds 190,000 or so distinct CDR3 sequences, around 41% seen once. Sequencing was done on a sample of blood, either unsorted or a sorted T cell fraction (not recorded which). The chain links TRBV12-3 or TRBV12-4 to TRBJ2-1, with TRBD2 matching over 9 bases. This clonotype was sampled from a human donor who was either an allogeneic HSCT recipient or a stem cell or donor lymphocyte infusion donor (not recorded which). It is not recorded whose cells these are; they may come from a transplant donor. Written as DNA, the CDR3 is TGTGCCAGCAGCCCAGCGGGAGGTCCCTACTCCTACAATGAGCAGTTCTTC. Amino acids: CASSPAGGPYSYNEQFF.